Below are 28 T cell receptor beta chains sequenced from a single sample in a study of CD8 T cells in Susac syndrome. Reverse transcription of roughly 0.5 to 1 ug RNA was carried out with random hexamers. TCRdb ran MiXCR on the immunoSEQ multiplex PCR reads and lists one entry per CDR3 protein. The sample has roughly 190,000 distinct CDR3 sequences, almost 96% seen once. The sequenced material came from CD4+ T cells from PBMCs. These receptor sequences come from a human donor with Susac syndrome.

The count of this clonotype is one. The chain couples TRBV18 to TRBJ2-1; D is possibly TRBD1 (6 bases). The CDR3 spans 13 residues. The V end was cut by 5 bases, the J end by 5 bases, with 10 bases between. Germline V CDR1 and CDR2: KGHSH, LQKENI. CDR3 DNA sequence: TGTGCCAGCTCATCGGGACAAAACAATGAGCAGTTCTTC. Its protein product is CASSSGQNNEQFF. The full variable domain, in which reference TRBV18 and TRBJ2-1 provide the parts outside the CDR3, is NAGVMQNPRHLVRRRGQEARLRCSPMKGHSHVYWYRQLPEEGLKFMVYLQKENIIDESGMPKERFSAEFPKEGPSILRIQQVVRGDSAAYFCASSSGQNNEQFFGPGTRLTVL.

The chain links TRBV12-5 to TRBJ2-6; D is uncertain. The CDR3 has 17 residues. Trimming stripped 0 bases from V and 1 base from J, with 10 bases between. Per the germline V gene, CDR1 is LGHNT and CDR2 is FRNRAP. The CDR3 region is CASGLVNSKSGANVLTF. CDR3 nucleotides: TGTGCTAGTGGTTTGGTAAATAGTAAATCTGGGGCCAACGTCCTGACTTTC.

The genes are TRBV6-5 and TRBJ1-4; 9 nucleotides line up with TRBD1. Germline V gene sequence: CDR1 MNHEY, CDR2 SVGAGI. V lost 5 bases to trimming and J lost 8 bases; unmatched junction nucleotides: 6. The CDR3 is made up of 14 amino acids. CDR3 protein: CASSAGQGPEKLFF. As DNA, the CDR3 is TGTGCCAGCAGTGCGGGACAGGGCCCCGAAAAACTGTTTTTT.

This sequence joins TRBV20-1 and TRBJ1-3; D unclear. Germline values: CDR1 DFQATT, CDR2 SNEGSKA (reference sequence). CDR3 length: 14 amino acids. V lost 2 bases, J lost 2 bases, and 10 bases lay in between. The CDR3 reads CSARSTYPGNTIYF. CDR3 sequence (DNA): TGCAGTGCTAGATCGACATATCCTGGAAACACCATATATTTT.

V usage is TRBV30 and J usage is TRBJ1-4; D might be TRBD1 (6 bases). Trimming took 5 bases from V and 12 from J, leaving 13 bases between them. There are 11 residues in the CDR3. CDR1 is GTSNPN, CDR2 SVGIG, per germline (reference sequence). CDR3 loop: CAWGSGTQLFF. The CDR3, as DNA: TGTGCCTGGGGATCCGGGACACAACTGTTTTTT.

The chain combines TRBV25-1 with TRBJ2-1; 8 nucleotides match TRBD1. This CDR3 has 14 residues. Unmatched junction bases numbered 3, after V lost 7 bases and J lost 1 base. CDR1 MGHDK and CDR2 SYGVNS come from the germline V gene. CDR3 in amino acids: CASTQGASYNEQFF. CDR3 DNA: TGTGCCAGCACTCAGGGGGCTTCCTACAATGAGCAGTTCTTC. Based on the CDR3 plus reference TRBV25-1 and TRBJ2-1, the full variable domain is EADIYQTPRYLVIGTGKKITLECSQTMGHDKMYWYQQDPGMELHLIHYSYGVNSTEKGDLSSESTVSRIRTEHFPLTLESARPSHTSQYLCASTQGASYNEQFFGPGTRLTVL.

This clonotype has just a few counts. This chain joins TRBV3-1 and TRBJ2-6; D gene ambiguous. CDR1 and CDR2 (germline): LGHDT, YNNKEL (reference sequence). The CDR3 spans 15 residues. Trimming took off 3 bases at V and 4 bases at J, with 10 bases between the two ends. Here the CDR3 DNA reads TGTGCCAGCAGCCAGGATGTGTCGGGGGCCAACGTCCTGACTTTC. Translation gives CASSQDVSGANVLTF.

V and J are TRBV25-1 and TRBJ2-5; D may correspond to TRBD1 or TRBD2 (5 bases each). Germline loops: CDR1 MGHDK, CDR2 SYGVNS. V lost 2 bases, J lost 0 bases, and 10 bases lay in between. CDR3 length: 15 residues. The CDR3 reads CASSELGTDQETQYF. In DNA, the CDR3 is TGTGCCAGCAGTGAACTCGGGACGGACCAAGAGACCCAGTACTTC.

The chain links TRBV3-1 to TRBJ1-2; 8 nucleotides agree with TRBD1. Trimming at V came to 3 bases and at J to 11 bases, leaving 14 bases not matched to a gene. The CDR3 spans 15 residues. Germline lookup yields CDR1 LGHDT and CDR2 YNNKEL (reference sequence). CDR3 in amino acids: CASSQTGQAMKGYTF. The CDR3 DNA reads TGTGCCAGCAGCCAGACGGGACAGGCAATGAAGGGTTACACCTTC.

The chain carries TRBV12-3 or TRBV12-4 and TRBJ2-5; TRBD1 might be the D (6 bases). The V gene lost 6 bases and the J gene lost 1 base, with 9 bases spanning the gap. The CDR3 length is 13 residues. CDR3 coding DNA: TGTGCCAGCAGACAGGACAGCCAAGAGACCCAGTACTTC. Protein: CASRQDSQETQYF.

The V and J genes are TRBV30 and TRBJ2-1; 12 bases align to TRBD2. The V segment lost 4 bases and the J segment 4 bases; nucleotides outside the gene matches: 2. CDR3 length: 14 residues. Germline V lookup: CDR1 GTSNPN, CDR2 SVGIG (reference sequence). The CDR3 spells CAWMLAGGYNEQFF. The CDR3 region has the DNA TGTGCCTGGATGCTAGCGGGGGGGTACAATGAGCAGTTCTTC.

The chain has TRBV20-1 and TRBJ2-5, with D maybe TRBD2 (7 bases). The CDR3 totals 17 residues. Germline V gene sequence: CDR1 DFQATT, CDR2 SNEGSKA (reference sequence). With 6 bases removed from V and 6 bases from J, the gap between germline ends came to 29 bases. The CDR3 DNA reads TGCAGTGCCTATGACTTGGCGGGGGCCTTATTAAGGAAGACCCAGTACTTC. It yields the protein CSAYDLAGALLRKTQYF.

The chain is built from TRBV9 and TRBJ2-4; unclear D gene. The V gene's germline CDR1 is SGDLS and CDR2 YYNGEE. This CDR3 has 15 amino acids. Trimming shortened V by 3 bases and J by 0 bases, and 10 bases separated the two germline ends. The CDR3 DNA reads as TGTGCCAGCAGCGCAACATCGCTAGCCAAAAACATTCAGTACTTC. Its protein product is CASSATSLAKNIQYF.

CDR3 protein: CAWTSVLGGLGTDTQYF. CDR3 DNA: TGTGCCTGGACAAGTGTACTAGGGGGCCTGGGGACAGATACGCAGTATTTT. The chain links TRBV30 to TRBJ2-3; 7 nucleotides line up with TRBD1. V lost 4 bases, J lost 3 bases, and 16 bases stayed unmatched. The CDR3 consists of 17 residues. Germline V lookup: CDR1 GTSNPN, CDR2 SVGIG (reference sequence).

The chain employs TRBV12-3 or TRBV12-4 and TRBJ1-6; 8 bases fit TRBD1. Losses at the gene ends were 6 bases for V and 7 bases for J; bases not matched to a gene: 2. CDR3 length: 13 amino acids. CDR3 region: CASRRTGNSPLHF. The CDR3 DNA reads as TGTGCCAGCAGGAGGACAGGGAATTCACCCCTCCACTTT.

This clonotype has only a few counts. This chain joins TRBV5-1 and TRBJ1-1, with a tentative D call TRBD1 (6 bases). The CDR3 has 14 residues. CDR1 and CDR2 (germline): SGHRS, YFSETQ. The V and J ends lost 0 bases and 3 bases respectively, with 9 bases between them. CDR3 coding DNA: TGCGCCAGCAGCTTGGATAGGGGGGACACTGAAGCTTTCTTT. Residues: CASSLDRGDTEAFF.

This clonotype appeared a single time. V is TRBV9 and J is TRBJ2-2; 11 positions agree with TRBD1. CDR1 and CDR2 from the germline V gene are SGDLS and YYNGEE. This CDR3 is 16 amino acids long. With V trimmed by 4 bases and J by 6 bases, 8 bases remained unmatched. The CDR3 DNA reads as TGTGCCAGCAGCCCTCTAGGACAGGGGGCGGCCGGGGAGCTGTTTTTT. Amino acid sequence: CASSPLGQGAAGELFF. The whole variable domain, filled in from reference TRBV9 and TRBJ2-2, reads DSGVTQTPKHLITATGQRVTLRCSPRSGDLSVYWYQQSLDQGLQFLIQYYNGEERAKGNILERFSAQQFPDLHSELNLSSLELGDSALYFCASSPLGQGAAGELFFGEGSRLTVL.

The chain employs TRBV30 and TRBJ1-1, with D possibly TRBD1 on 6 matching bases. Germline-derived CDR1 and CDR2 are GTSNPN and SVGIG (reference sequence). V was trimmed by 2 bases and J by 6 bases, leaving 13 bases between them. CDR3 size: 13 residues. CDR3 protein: CAWSPNRDAEAFF. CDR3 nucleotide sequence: TGTGCCTGGAGTCCCAACAGGGACGCTGAAGCTTTCTTT.

CDR3 in amino acids: CASSLSRTGGINQPQHF. CDR3 bases: TGTGCCAGCAGCCTCTCACGGACAGGGGGGATCAATCAGCCCCAGCATTTT. V usage is TRBV7-8 and J usage is TRBJ1-5; 10 bases align to TRBD1. V lost 5 bases to trimming and J lost 3 bases; unmatched junction nucleotides: 10. Germline CDR1 SGHVS, CDR2 FQNEAQ. The CDR3 has 17 amino acids.

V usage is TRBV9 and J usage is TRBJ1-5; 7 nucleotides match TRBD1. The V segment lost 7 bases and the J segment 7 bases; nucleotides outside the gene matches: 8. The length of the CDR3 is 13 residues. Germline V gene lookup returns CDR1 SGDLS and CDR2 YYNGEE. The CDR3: CASGQGGSQPQHF. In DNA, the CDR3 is TGTGCCAGCGGGCAGGGGGGCAGCCAGCCCCAGCATTTT.

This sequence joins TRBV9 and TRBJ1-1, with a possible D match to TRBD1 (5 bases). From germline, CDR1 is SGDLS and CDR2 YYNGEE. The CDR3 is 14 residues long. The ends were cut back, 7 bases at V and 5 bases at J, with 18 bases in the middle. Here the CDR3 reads CASREAGGWTEAFF. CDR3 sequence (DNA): TGTGCCAGCCGGGAAGCGGGGGGGTGGACTGAAGCTTTCTTT.

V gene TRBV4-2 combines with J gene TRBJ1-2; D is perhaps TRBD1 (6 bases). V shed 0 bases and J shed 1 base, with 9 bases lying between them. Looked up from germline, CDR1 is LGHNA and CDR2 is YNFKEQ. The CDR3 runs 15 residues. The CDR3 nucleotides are TGTGCCAGCAGCCAAGAACAGGGACTTAACTATGGCTACACCTTC. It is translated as CASSQEQGLNYGYTF.

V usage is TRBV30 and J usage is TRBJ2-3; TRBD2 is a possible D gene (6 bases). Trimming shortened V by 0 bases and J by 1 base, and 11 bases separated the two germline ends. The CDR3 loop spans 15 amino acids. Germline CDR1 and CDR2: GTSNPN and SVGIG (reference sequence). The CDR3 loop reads CAWSVLRGGTDTQYF. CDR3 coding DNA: TGTGCCTGGAGTGTCCTCCGCGGGGGCACAGATACGCAGTATTTT.

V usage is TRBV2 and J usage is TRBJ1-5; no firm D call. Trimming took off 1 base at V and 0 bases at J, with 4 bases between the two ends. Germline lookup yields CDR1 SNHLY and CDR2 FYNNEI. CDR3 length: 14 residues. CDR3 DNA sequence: TGTGCCAGCAGTGAAGGGGTTAGCAATCAGCCCCAGCATTTT. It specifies CASSEGVSNQPQHF.

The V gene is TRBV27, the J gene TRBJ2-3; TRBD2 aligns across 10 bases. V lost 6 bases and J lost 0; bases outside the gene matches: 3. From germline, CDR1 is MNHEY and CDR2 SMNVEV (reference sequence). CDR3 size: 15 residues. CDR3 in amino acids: CASRLAGLSTDTQYF. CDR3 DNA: TGTGCCAGCAGACTAGCGGGGTTAAGCACAGATACGCAGTATTTT.

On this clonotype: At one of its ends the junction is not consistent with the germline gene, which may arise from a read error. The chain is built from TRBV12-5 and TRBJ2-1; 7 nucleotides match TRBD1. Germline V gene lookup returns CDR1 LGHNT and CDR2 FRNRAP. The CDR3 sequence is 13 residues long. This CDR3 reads CASGLARTGWIPF. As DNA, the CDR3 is TGTGCTAGTGGTTTGGCCCGGACAGGCTGGATACCGTTC.

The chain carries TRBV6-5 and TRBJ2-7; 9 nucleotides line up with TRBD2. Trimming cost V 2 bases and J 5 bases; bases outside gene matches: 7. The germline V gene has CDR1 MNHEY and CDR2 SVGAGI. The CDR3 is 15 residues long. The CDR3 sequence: CASSYGGLAGNEQYF. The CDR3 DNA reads TGTGCCAGCAGTTACGGGGGGCTAGCGGGGAACGAGCAGTACTTC.

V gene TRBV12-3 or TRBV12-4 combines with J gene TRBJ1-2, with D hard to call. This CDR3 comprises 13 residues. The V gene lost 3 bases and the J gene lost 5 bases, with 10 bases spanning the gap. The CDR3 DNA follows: TGTGCCAGCAGTTTCAGGCAGCGTTATGGCTACACCTTC. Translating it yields CASSFRQRYGYTF.